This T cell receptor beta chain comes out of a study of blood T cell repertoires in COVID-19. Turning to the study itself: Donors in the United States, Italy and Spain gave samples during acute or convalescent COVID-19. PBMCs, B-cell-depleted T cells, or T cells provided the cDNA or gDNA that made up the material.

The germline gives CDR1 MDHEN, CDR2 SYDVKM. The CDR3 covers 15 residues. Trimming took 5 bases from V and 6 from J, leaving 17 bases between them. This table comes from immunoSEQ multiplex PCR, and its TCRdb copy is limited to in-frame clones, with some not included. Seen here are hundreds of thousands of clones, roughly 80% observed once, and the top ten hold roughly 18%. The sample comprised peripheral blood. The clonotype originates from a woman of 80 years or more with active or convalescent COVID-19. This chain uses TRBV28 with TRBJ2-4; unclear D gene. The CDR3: CASSPPWALGNIQYF. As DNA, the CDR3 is TGTGCCAGCAGTCCCCCTTGGGCCTTGGGAAACATTCAGTACTTC. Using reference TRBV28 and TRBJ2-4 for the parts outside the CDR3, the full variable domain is DVKVTQSSRYLVKRTGEKVFLECVQDMDHENMFWYRQDPGLGLRLIYFSYDVKMKEKGDIPEGYSVSREKKERFSLILESASTNQTSMYLCASSPPWALGNIQYFGAGTRLSVL.